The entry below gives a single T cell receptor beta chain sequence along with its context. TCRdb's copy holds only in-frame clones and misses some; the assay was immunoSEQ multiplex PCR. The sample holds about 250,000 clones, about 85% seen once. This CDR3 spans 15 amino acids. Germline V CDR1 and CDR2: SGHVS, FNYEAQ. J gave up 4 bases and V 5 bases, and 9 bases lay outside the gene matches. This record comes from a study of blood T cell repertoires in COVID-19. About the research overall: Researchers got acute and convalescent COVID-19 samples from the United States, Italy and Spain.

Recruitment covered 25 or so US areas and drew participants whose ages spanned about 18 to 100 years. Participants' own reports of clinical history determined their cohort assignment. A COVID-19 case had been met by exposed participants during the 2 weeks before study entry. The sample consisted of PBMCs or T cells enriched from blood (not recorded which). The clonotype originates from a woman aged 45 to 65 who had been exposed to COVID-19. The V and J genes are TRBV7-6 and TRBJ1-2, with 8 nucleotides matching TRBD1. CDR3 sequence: CASSPRTGLSYGYTF. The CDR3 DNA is TGTGCCAGCAGCCCCCGGACAGGGCTATCCTATGGCTACACCTTC.